This passage covers 21 T cell receptor beta chains from one sample sequenced in a study of Tregs in tolerant kidney transplant recipients. TCRdb keeps only in-frame clones here, not all; method: immunoSEQ multiplex PCR. Its table records 30,000 to 35,000 clones. The specimen comprised CD8+ T cells from blood, sampled before the transplant. All receptors come from a human donor who received a combined kidney and bone marrow transplant.

Regarding this clone: Coverage ceases 3 residues before the CDR3 finishes, and the germline J gene fills in the end. This sequence joins TRBV19 and TRBJ1-2; 8 nucleotides align to TRBD1. V gave up 3 bases and J gave up 4 bases; unmatched junction bases: 7. The CDR3 contains 15 residues. Looked up from germline, CDR1 is LNHDA and CDR2 is SQIVND (reference sequence). CDR3 bases read: TGTGCCAGTAGTATTGCTGCAGGGGGCGGCTATGGC. It codes for CASSIAAGGGYG. The entire CDR3 reads CASSIAAGGGYGYTF.

Remarks on this clone: The CDR3 end lies 3 residues beyond the end of the read and is filled in from the germline J gene. The gene calls are TRBV29-1 and TRBJ1-2, with 8 bases that match TRBD1. Germline CDR1 is SQVTM and CDR2 is ANQGSEA. This CDR3 is 15 amino acids long. The junction had 6 bases not matched to a gene; V was cut back by 3 bases and J by 0 bases. The sequenced CDR3 bases are TGCAGCGTTGACCTCTGGACAGGGACTAACTATGGC. It is translated as CSVDLWTGTNYG. The whole CDR3 protein reads CSVDLWTGTNYGYTF. The full variable domain, completed using reference TRBV29-1 and TRBJ1-2, is SAVISQKPSRDICQRGTSLTIQCQVDSQVTMMFWYRQQPGQSLTLIATANQGSEATYESGFVIDKFPISRPNLTFSTLTVSNMSPEDSSIYLCSVDLWTGTNYGYTFGSGTRLTVV.

About this clone: Read data end 3 residues before the CDR3 end; the end is taken from the germline J gene. This chain connects TRBV10-3 to TRBJ2-5; D remains ambiguous. CDR1 is ENHRY, CDR2 SYGVKD, per germline. V lost 4 bases to trimming and J lost 2 bases, with 14 bases between them. This CDR3 contains 15 residues. CDR3: CAISGGGKQQETQYF. The part of the CDR3 DNA that was read is TGTGCCATCAGTGGAGGTGGAAAACAGCAAGAGACC.

On this clone itself: Sequencing ends 3 residues short of the CDR3 end; the germline J gene provides the rest. V gene TRBV23-1 combines with J gene TRBJ1-1, with 10 bases fitting TRBD1. TRBV23-1 is placed among ORFs of uncertain function. The CDR3 spans 16 residues. Trimming took 3 bases from V and 1 from J; bases not matched to a gene: 5. CDR3 bases read: TGCGCCAGCAGTCAGGACAGGGGGAGTGAGAACACTGAA. This translates into CASSQDRGSENTE. The whole CDR3 sequence reads CASSQDRGSENTEAFF.

Worth noting for this clone: Coverage ceases 3 residues before the CDR3 finishes, and the germline J gene fills in the end. The chain joins TRBV2 to TRBJ1-1; no definite D call. The length of the CDR3 is 15 residues. V was trimmed by 6 bases and J by 2 bases, leaving 16 bases between them. Germline V gene sequence: CDR1 SNHLY, CDR2 FYNNEI. The chain's CDR3 is CASSPVGGLNTEAFF. The CDR3 DNA, read in part, is TGTGCCAGCAGCCCGGTGGGCGGGCTAAACACTGAA. The full variable domain, completed using reference TRBV2 and TRBJ1-1, is EPEVTQTPSHQVTQMGQEVILRCVPISNHLYFYWYRQILGQKVEFLVSFYNNEISEKSEIFDDQFSVERPDGSNFTLKIRSTKLEDSAMYFCASSPVGGLNTEAFFGQGTRLTVV.

Comment on this clone: With the read ending 3 residues before the CDR3 end, the germline J gene is used to fill in that end. The V call is TRBV19, the J call TRBJ2-1; a possible D gene is TRBD2 (6 bases). Germline V CDR1 and CDR2: LNHDA, SQIVND (reference sequence). The CDR3 loop spans 14 amino acids. Trimming removed 3 bases from V and 3 bases from J, with 9 bases in between. The CDR3 loop is CASSMGGDYNEQFF. The DNA read from the CDR3 is TGTGCCAGTAGTATGGGCGGGGACTACAATGAG.

As concerns this clone: Read data end 3 residues before the CDR3 end; the end is taken from the germline J gene. The V call is TRBV13, the J call TRBJ2-7; 8 bases agree with TRBD1. V lost 5 bases to trimming and J lost 0 bases; unmatched junction nucleotides: 6. CDR3 length: 15 residues. CDR1 is PRHDT, CDR2 FYEKMQ, per germline (reference sequence). CDR3 region: CASSPGQAHSYEQYF. The CDR3 bases that were read are TGTGCCAGCAGCCCGGGACAGGCCCACTCCTACGAG.

A remark on this clone: Sequencing ends 3 residues short of the CDR3 end; the germline J gene provides the rest. The chain carries TRBV7-7 and TRBJ2-7; D may be TRBD1 (6 bases). CDR1 is SSHAT and CDR2 is FNYEAQ in the germline V gene (reference sequence). Deletions cut 3 bases from V and 0 bases from J, with 12 bases between. The CDR3 spans 15 residues. The covered CDR3 bases are TGTGCCAGCAGCTTGGGACAAGGGAGCTCCTACGAG. Its protein product is CASSLGQGSSYE. The whole CDR3 region reads CASSLGQGSSYEQYF. The entire variable domain, with the rest obtained from reference TRBV7-7 and TRBJ2-7, is as follows: GAGVSQSPRYKVTKRGQDVTLRCDPISSHATLYWYQQALGQGPEFLTYFNYEAQPDKSGLPSDRFSAERPEGSISTLTIQRTEQRDSAMYRCASSLGQGSSYEQYFGPGTRLTVT.

As regards this clone: The observed sequence ends 3 residues before the CDR3 terminus, with the missing tail filled in from the germline J gene. The genes are TRBV19 and TRBJ2-7; 7 bases line up with TRBD1. J lost 0 bases, V lost 3 bases, and 2 bases had no gene match. CDR1 and CDR2 from the germline V gene are LNHDA and SQIVND (reference sequence). This CDR3 region has 14 residues. The CDR3 reads CASSMTGSSYEQYF. The CDR3 DNA, read in part, is TGTGCCAGTAGTATGACAGGGAGCTCCTACGAG.

For this clone: Read data end 3 residues before the CDR3 end; the end is taken from the germline J gene. The chain links TRBV6-8 to TRBJ2-3; 8 bases align to TRBD2. V trimming: 2 bases; J trimming: 7 bases; junction bases outside the gene matches: 14. CDR1 is MNHGY, CDR2 SAAAGT, per germline. The CDR3 runs to 17 residues. The CDR3 loop reads CASSYRKSGGRKNTQYF. CDR3 DNA, as far as it was read: TGTGCCAGCAGTTACCGTAAATCGGGGGGGCGTAAAAATACG.

As to this clone: The read ends 3 residues early relative to the CDR3; the germline J gene fills the gap. This chain uses TRBV29-1 with TRBJ1-1; D call uncertain. The CDR3 loop spans 9 amino acids. Looked up from germline, CDR1 is SQVTM and CDR2 is ANQGSEA. CDR3 amino acids: CALEEGAFF. CDR3 DNA, as far as it was read: TGCGCTCTGGAGGAAGGG.

Concerning this clone: The CDR3 end lies 3 residues beyond the end of the read and is filled in from the germline J gene. V usage is TRBV14 and J usage is TRBJ1-6, with 9 bases lining up with TRBD1. This CDR3 has 17 amino acids. The J segment lost 10 bases and the V segment lost 3 bases, leaving 13 bases of the junction unmatched. Germline V gene data show CDR1 as SGHDN and CDR2 as FVKESK. The CDR3 here is CASSHTGTGRFRSPLHF. CDR3 DNA (partial): TGTGCCAGCAGCCACACCGGGACAGGGAGGTTCAGGTCACCC.

The CDR3 reads CAISETGESYNEQFF. Incomplete CDR3 DNA: TGTGCCATCAGTGAGACGGGTGAGTCCTACAATGAG. The chain carries TRBV10-3 and TRBJ2-1; D is undetermined. The CDR3 is cut off 3 residues early in the read; its end comes from the germline J gene. V shed 2 bases and J shed 1 base, with 9 bases lying between them. CDR3 size: 15 residues. CDR1 and CDR2 (germline): ENHRY, SYGVKD.

As to this clone: The read falls 3 residues short of the CDR3 end, and the missing part is taken from the germline J gene. This chain uses TRBV6-4 with TRBJ2-3, with TRBD2 matching 12 bases. Germline CDR1 MRHNA, CDR2 SNTAGT. V lost 1 base and J lost 4; bases outside the gene matches: 3. The CDR3 has 16 residues. CDR3 protein: CASSDLTSGGSDTQYF. Partial CDR3 DNA: TGTGCCAGCAGTGACTTGACTAGCGGGGGCTCAGATACG.

Comments on this clone: The observed sequence ends 3 residues before the CDR3 terminus, with the missing tail filled in from the germline J gene. This chain joins TRBV19 and TRBJ1-6; TRBD1 is a possible D gene (5 bases). There are 14 residues in the CDR3. Trimming left V 9 bases short and J 7 bases short, with 16 bases between. Germline V gives CDR1 LNHDA, CDR2 SQIVND (reference sequence). This CDR3 is CASHPGLQNSPLHF. The sequenced part of the CDR3 DNA is TGTGCCAGCCACCCAGGGCTTCAGAATTCACCC.

For this clone: The read finishes 3 residues shy of the CDR3 end, and the germline J gene is used to complete it. The V and J genes are TRBV6-4 and TRBJ2-7; D unresolved. The CDR3 has 15 residues. V gave up 0 bases and J gave up 2 bases, with 11 bases separating them. Germline V gives CDR1 MRHNA, CDR2 SNTAGT. The CDR3 loop reads CASSDSGCPPYEQYF. Incomplete CDR3 DNA: TGTGCCAGCAGTGACTCTGGCTGCCCCCCCTACGAG.

A remark on this clone: The missing CDR3 end, 3 residues past where the read stops, is filled in from the germline J gene. The chain joins TRBV7-2 to TRBJ1-2; D may be TRBD1 (5 bases). The CDR3 loop spans 13 amino acids. The ends were cut back, 1 base at V and 7 bases at J, with 10 bases in the middle. From germline, CDR1 is SGHTA and CDR2 FQGNSA. The part of the CDR3 DNA that was read is TGTGCCAGCAGCTTAGAGGGGATGGGTGGC. Amino acid sequence: CASSLEGMGG. The full CDR3 sequence reads CASSLEGMGGYTF.

As to this clone: The read stops 3 residues short of the end of the CDR3; the missing end is completed from the germline J gene. The chain couples TRBV2 to TRBJ2-7, with D unclear. In germline, CDR1 is SNHLY, CDR2 FYNNEI. CDR3 size: 12 residues. V lost 4 bases and J 4 bases, leaving 8 bases between the germline ends. CDR3 amino acids: CASSVGVYEQYF. Incomplete CDR3 DNA: TGTGCCAGCAGTGTCGGTGTGTACGAG.

Notes on this clone: Coverage ceases 3 residues before the CDR3 finishes, and the germline J gene fills in the end. The gene calls are TRBV6-1 and TRBJ2-7, with TRBD1 matching over 8 bases. The length of the CDR3 is 15 residues. Unmatched junction bases numbered 7, after V lost 3 bases and J lost 3 bases. Germline-derived CDR1 and CDR2 are MNHNS and SASEGT. CDR3 residues: CASSDRGTGGYEQYF. The covered CDR3 bases are TGTGCCAGCAGTGATAGGGGAACAGGGGGCTACGAG.

Details on this clone: The CDR3 end lies 3 residues beyond the end of the read and is filled in from the germline J gene. The chain has TRBV6-2 or TRBV6-3 and TRBJ2-1; D is undetermined. Germline V gene data show CDR1 as MNHEY and CDR2 as SVGEGT. The CDR3 sequence is 14 residues long. V was clipped by 0 bases and J by 4 bases, with 7 bases between them. CDR3 protein: CASSYSNRYNEQFF. Partial CDR3 DNA: TGTGCCAGCAGTTACTCGAACAGATACAATGAG.

Comments on this clone: With the read ending 3 residues before the CDR3 end, the germline J gene is used to fill in that end. The rearrangement links TRBV19 to TRBJ2-3, with 7 bases identical to TRBD2. The CDR3 has 17 amino acids. CDR1 and CDR2 from the germline V gene are LNHDA and SQIVND (reference sequence). Trimming cost V 5 bases and J 1 base; bases outside gene matches: 12. The CDR3 bases that were read are TGTGCCAGTAGTTTCGTGCCCCCCAGCGGGGGCACAGATACG. This sequence encodes CASSFVPPSGGTDT. The CDR3 as a whole reads CASSFVPPSGGTDTQYF.